These 30 T cell receptor beta chains were all obtained from the same sample, sequenced in a study of metastatic and nonmetastatic thyroid tumors. No patient received treatment before thyroid surgery. MiXCR reprocessed the PCR reads for TCRdb. The top ten hold about 3.9% of the sample, which has roughly 83,000 clones, 14% to 15% seen once. The source material was blood. Source of these receptors: a female donor with papillary thyroid cancer or a benign thyroid nodule (not recorded which). Some clones in this sample may be carry-over from other donors' samples.

This clone has a count of ten or more. J is TRBJ2-5 and V is TRBV28; possibly TRBD1 or TRBD2 for D (6 bases each). Germline lookup yields CDR1 MDHEN and CDR2 SYDVKM. This CDR3 has 15 amino acids. Trimming took off 2 bases at V and 5 bases at J, with 15 bases between the two ends. CDR3 nucleotides: TGTGCCAGCAGTTTAAGGGGGGACCCGGAGGAGACCCAGTACTTC. It codes for CASSLRGDPEETQYF. Variable domain in full (rest from reference TRBV28 and TRBJ2-5): DVKVTQSSRYLVKRTGEKVFLECVQDMDHENMFWYRQDPGLGLRLIYFSYDVKMKEKGDIPEGYSVSREKKERFSLILESASTNQTSMYLCASSLRGDPEETQYFGPGTRLLVL.

As regards this clone: A much larger clone lies a single base off, so this may be a read error. This same CDR3 is encoded by further DNA sequences in the sample. V is TRBV7-9 and J is TRBJ2-3, with 7 bases fitting TRBD2. Germline-derived CDR1 and CDR2 are SEHNR and FQNEAQ (reference sequence). Trimming took 5 bases from V and 8 from J; bases not matched to a gene: 10. The CDR3 totals 14 residues. CDR3 bases: TGTGCCAGCAGCCTATATACTAGCGCTGCTACGCAGTATTTT. Encoded protein: CASSLYTSAATQYF.

This clone was found many times. The CDR3 nucleotides are TGTGCCAGTAGTATCACCGGGGACAGCAATGAGCAGTTCTTC. Its protein product is CASSITGDSNEQFF. The chain has TRBV19 and TRBJ2-1; TRBD1 matches 7 bases. V lost 3 bases to trimming and J lost 6 bases; unmatched junction nucleotides: 5. Germline V lookup: CDR1 LNHDA, CDR2 SQIVND (reference sequence). CDR3 length equals 14 residues.

This clone was seen many times. The rearrangement uses TRBV20-1 and TRBJ2-7; D is perhaps TRBD1 (5 bases). The V gene lost 6 bases and the J gene lost 5 bases, with 17 bases spanning the gap. From germline, CDR1 is DFQATT and CDR2 SNEGSKA (reference sequence). The CDR3 sequence is 13 residues long. The CDR3 here is CSARAPTRNEQYF. The CDR3 DNA follows: TGCAGTGCCAGGGCCCCTACCCGTAACGAGCAGTACTTC.

In this sample, this clone turned up many times. This may be a read error: a much more frequent sequence differs by one nucleotide. The conserved phenylalanine or tryptophan normally closing the CDR3 is absent here, so this likely arose from a read error. The rearrangement uses TRBV12-3 or TRBV12-4 and TRBJ2-1; TRBD1 agrees at 7 bases. This CDR3 comprises 14 residues. V shed 6 bases and J 6 bases; nucleotides not matched to a gene: 8. In nucleotides, the CDR3 is TGTGCCAGCAGGCGCAGGGGGTCCGGCAATGAGCAGTTCCTC. Translation gives CASRRRGSGNEQFL.

This clone has at least ten counts. This chain joins TRBV4-2 and TRBJ2-7; D unclear. CDR3 size: 14 residues. CDR1 is LGHNA, CDR2 YNFKEQ, per germline. Trimming cost V 1 base and J 1 base, with 8 bases left between them. CDR3: CASSQGRQSYEQYF. The DNA of the CDR3 is TGTGCCAGCAGCCAAGGGCGTCAATCCTACGAGCAGTACTTC.

A few counts support this clone. This chain links TRBV19 with TRBJ2-2, with TRBD1 identical over 8 bases. The CDR3 runs to 14 residues. The V gene end was trimmed by 5 bases and the J gene end by 7 bases; junction bases not matched to a gene: 6. The germline V gene encodes CDR1 LNHDA and CDR2 SQIVND (reference sequence). This CDR3 is CASSWQGADGELFF. The CDR3 region has the DNA TGTGCCAGTAGTTGGCAGGGGGCGGACGGGGAGCTGTTTTTT.

This clone was seen only a few times. Given a much more abundant clone one base away, this may be a read error. This chain joins TRBV12-3 or TRBV12-4 and TRBJ2-3; 8 bases are a match to TRBD1. This CDR3 is built from 16 residues. CDR3 loop: CAGSQDRVATRRTQYF. Here the CDR3 DNA reads TGTGCCGGCAGTCAGGACAGGGTGGCCACACGCCGTACGCAGTATTTT.

This clone has ten or more counts. The chain joins TRBV2 to TRBJ2-7, with D possibly TRBD2 on 5 matching bases. The CDR3 sequence is 15 residues long. Germline loops: CDR1 SNHLY, CDR2 FYNNEI. Deletions cut 1 base from V and 9 bases from J, with 19 bases between. CDR3 amino acids: CASSEGEPGRARQYF. Here the CDR3 DNA reads TGTGCCAGCAGTGAAGGGGAGCCGGGAAGGGCCCGGCAGTACTTC. The full variable domain, completed using reference TRBV2 and TRBJ2-7, is EPEVTQTPSHQVTQMGQEVILRCVPISNHLYFYWYRQILGQKVEFLVSFYNNEISEKSEIFDDQFSVERPDGSNFTLKIRSTKLEDSAMYFCASSEGEPGRARQYFGPGTRLTVT.

This clone was picked up many times. This chain connects TRBV20-1 to TRBJ2-3, with D possibly TRBD2 on 5 matching bases. V was shortened by 0 bases and J by 3 bases, with 13 bases between the two germline ends. CDR3 length: 15 residues. Looked up from germline, CDR1 is DFQATT and CDR2 is SNEGSKA (reference sequence). The CDR3 nucleotides are TGCAGTGCTAGAGAGGAAGCGTCGGGGACAGATACGCAGTATTTT. As protein: CSAREEASGTDTQYF.

This clone has ten or more counts. CDR3 sequence: CASSRTSGIQETQYF. The CDR3 nucleotides read TGCGCCAGCAGCCGGACTAGCGGGATCCAAGAGACCCAGTACTTC. The V gene is TRBV10-2, the J gene TRBJ2-5; 12 bases fit TRBD2. This CDR3 is built from 15 residues. CDR1 is WSHSY, CDR2 SAAADI, per germline. V was clipped by 6 bases and J by 1 base; unmatched bases: 3.

Only a few counts were recorded for this clone. This could be a read error, since a much larger clone is one nucleotide away. The V gene is TRBV6-6, the J gene TRBJ2-5; D unclear. The CDR3 is 14 residues long. CDR1 is MNHNY, CDR2 SVGAGI, per germline (reference sequence). Trimming removed 2 bases at V and 3 bases at J, with 10 bases between. The CDR3 DNA sequence: TGTGCCAGCAGTTACCGGGCACTCAAAGAGACCCAGTACTTC. Amino acids: CASSYRALKETQYF.

In this sample, this clone turned up many times. The chain has TRBV6-5 and TRBJ2-5; 8 bases align to TRBD2. The V gene's germline CDR1 is MNHEY and CDR2 SVGAGI. Unmatched junction bases numbered 16, after V lost 0 bases and J lost 7 bases. This CDR3 has 18 residues. The chain's CDR3 is CASSYSGGGSGGQRTQYF. CDR3 nucleotide sequence: TGTGCCAGCAGTTACTCGGGGGGGGGCAGCGGGGGTCAGAGGACCCAGTACTTC.

This clone was observed a few times. At one of its ends the junction is not consistent with the germline gene, which may arise from a read error. Other nucleotide sequences from this sample produce the same CDR3. The rearrangement joins TRBV3-1 to TRBJ1-1; D uncertain. Germline CDR1 and CDR2: LGHDT and YNNKEL (reference sequence). The CDR3 consists of 12 residues. The CDR3, as DNA: TGTGCCAGCACCCGCGGGCAGACTGAAGCCTTCTTT. Residues: CASTRGQTEAFF.

This clone was seen a handful of times. DNA of the CDR3: TGTGCCAGCCCCGGGACAGGGGATTACGAGCAGTACTTC. Amino acid sequence: CASPGTGDYEQYF. The chain employs TRBV6-2 or TRBV6-3 and TRBJ2-7; 10 positions agree with TRBD1. V gave up 8 bases and J gave up 4 bases; unmatched junction bases: 5. The CDR3 runs to 13 residues. Per the germline V gene, CDR1 is MNHEY and CDR2 is SVGEGT.

Ten or more counts support this clone. The gene calls are TRBV13 and TRBJ2-5, with no clear D. The CDR3 is 13 residues long. V gave up 0 bases and J gave up 1 base, with 3 bases separating them. Germline V gene sequence: CDR1 PRHDT, CDR2 FYEKMQ (reference sequence). The CDR3 DNA sequence: TGTGCCAGCAGCTTAGGCCCCCAAGAGACCCAGTACTTC. It encodes CASSLGPQETQYF. Supplemented by reference TRBV13 and TRBJ2-5, the full variable domain reads AAGVIQSPRHLIKEKRETATLKCYPIPRHDTVYWYQQGPGQDPQFLISFYEKMQSDKGSIPDRFSAQQFSDYHSELNMSSLELGDSALYFCASSLGPQETQYFGPGTRLLVL.

The sample holds a few counts of this clone. The chain employs TRBV11-2 and TRBJ1-3, with D uncertain. The CDR3 has 14 amino acids. V lost 1 base, J lost 2 bases, and 6 bases lay in between. Germline V gives CDR1 SGHAT, CDR2 FQNNGV. The CDR3 DNA reads TGTGCCAGCAGCTTAGGGGGTACTGGAAACACCATATATTTT. Residues: CASSLGGTGNTIYF. Supplemented by reference TRBV11-2 and TRBJ1-3, the full variable domain reads EAGVAQSPRYKIIEKRQSVAFWCNPISGHATLYWYQQILGQGPKLLIQFQNNGVVDDSQLPKDRFSAERLKGVDSTLKIQPAKLEDSAVYLCASSLGGTGNTIYFGEGSWLTVV.

In its sample, this clone was seen many times. V and J are TRBV19 and TRBJ1-6; 8 bases fit TRBD1. V shed 4 bases, J shed 7 bases, and the junction held 6 bases outside the gene matches. CDR1 LNHDA and CDR2 SQIVND come from the germline V gene (reference sequence). The CDR3 extends over 15 amino acids. This chain's CDR3 is CASSTIGQGNSPLHF. The CDR3, as DNA: TGTGCCAGTAGTACCATCGGACAGGGAAATTCACCCCTCCACTTT.

As concerns this clone: A read error is possible here, since a much larger clone lies one base away. V usage is TRBV6-2 or TRBV6-3 and J usage is TRBJ2-2; the D call may be TRBD1 or TRBD2 (5 bases each). Looked up from germline, CDR1 is MNHEY and CDR2 is SVGEGT. V was trimmed by 2 bases and J by 3 bases, leaving 16 bases between them. There are 17 residues in the CDR3. The CDR3 sequence: CASSYLQGPFYTGELFF. In DNA form, the CDR3 reads TGTGCCAGCAGTTACCTCCAGGGACCGTTTTACACCGGGGAGCTGTTTTTT.

This clone showed up many times. The chain links TRBV7-2 to TRBJ2-1; 7 bases agree with TRBD1. This CDR3 is 14 amino acids long. Unmatched junction bases numbered 5, after V lost 3 bases and J lost 6 bases. Looked up from germline, CDR1 is SGHTA and CDR2 is FQGNSA. This CDR3 reads CASSFEGASNEQFF. The CDR3 nucleotides read TGTGCCAGCAGCTTTGAGGGGGCGAGCAATGAGCAGTTCTTC.

The chain joins TRBV6-1 to TRBJ1-2, with D perhaps TRBD1 (5 bases). This CDR3 has 14 residues. The ends were cut back, 5 bases at V and 4 bases at J, with 14 bases in the middle. Germline lookup yields CDR1 MNHNS and CDR2 SASEGT. CDR3 protein: CASSPQSGGYGYTF. In nucleotides, the CDR3 is TGTGCCAGCAGTCCACAAAGTGGGGGCTATGGCTACACCTTC.

This clone came up many times. As DNA, the CDR3 is TGTGCCAGCAGTGCTATATGGACTCTCTCCTCTGGAAACACCATATATTTT. This encodes CASSAIWTLSSGNTIYF. The rearrangement links TRBV6-1 to TRBJ1-3; D gene ambiguous. Germline V CDR1 and CDR2: MNHNS, SASEGT. This CDR3 comprises 17 residues. V lost 4 bases and J 0 bases, leaving 16 bases between the germline ends.

Many counts were recorded for this clone. The chain joins TRBV4-1 to TRBJ2-3; a possible D gene is TRBD2 (6 bases). This CDR3 contains 15 residues. The germline gives CDR1 MGHRA, CDR2 YSYEKL. The ends were cut back, 3 bases at V and 11 bases at J, with 21 bases in the middle. The CDR3 spells CASSHGGGRSAGQYF. The CDR3 DNA sequence: TGCGCCAGCAGCCACGGGGGAGGCAGGTCCGCGGGGCAGTATTTT.

Regarding this clone: With a much larger clone just one base away, this may be a read error. The gene calls are TRBV3-1 and TRBJ2-5; D possibly corresponds to TRBD2 (5 bases). The CDR3 sequence is 16 residues long. V lost 1 base to trimming and J lost 1 base, with 13 bases between them. Germline-derived CDR1 and CDR2 are LGHDT and YNNKEL (reference sequence). CDR3 DNA sequence: TGTGCCAGCAGCCAAGGTATCAGCGGACTCCAAGAGACCCAGTACTTC. This encodes CASSQGISGLQETQYF.

This clone was detected many times. The chain couples TRBV28 to TRBJ1-1; the D gene is possibly TRBD1 (6 bases). This CDR3 contains 16 residues. Per germline, CDR1 MDHEN and CDR2 SYDVKM. Trimming removed 4 bases from V and 0 bases from J, with 15 bases in between. CDR3 sequence reads: CASSSEGGSMNTEAFF. CDR3 bases: TGTGCCAGCAGTTCCGAGGGGGGCAGTATGAACACTGAAGCTTTCTTT.

This clone was recorded many times. The gene calls are TRBV7-3 and TRBJ2-7, with 12 bases matching TRBD1. J lost 2 bases, V lost 5 bases, and 10 bases had no gene match. This CDR3 comprises 17 residues. Germline CDR1 is SGHTA and CDR2 is FQGTGA. The DNA of the CDR3 is TGTGCCAGCAGCCTCTCTGCGGGACAGGGGGCGGCCTACGAGCAGTACTTC. Protein sequence: CASSLSAGQGAAYEQYF.

As for this clone: A read error is possible here, since a much larger clone lies one base away. J is TRBJ2-7 and V is TRBV20-1; 10 bases are shared with TRBD1. Germline-derived CDR1 and CDR2 are DFQATT and SNEGSKA (reference sequence). The CDR3 consists of 14 residues. The CDR3 DNA is TGCAGTGCTAGTGAGACAGGGGGCTCCTACCAGCAGTACTTC. Residues: CSASETGGSYQQYF.

This clone has just a few counts. V usage is TRBV10-3 and J usage is TRBJ2-5, with a weak D call TRBD1 (6 bases). CDR1 is ENHRY and CDR2 is SYGVKD in the germline V gene. The CDR3 loop spans 17 amino acids. Trimming pared 4 bases from V and 0 bases from J, leaving 18 bases between. CDR3 in DNA: TGTGCCATCAGTGGGGGGCTCTCGTCTGTGAACCAAGAGACCCAGTACTTC. Translated: CAISGGLSSVNQETQYF.

In its sample, this clone was seen many times. This chain links TRBV7-9 with TRBJ1-2; 11 positions match TRBD1. Germline assignment: CDR1 SEHNR and CDR2 FQNEAQ (reference sequence). Trimming took 2 bases from V and 3 from J; bases not matched to a gene: 2. This CDR3 contains 15 residues. CDR3 amino acids: CASSLPDRGHYGYTF. CDR3 in DNA: TGTGCCAGCAGCTTACCGGACAGGGGGCACTATGGCTACACCTTC.

This clone showed up many times. The chain employs TRBV7-9 and TRBJ2-7; D might be TRBD2 (6 bases). This CDR3 has 16 amino acids. V was trimmed by 5 bases and J by 2 bases, leaving 19 bases between them. The germline gives CDR1 SEHNR, CDR2 FQNEAQ (reference sequence). CDR3 region: CASSPSAGGIPYEQYF. The CDR3 region has the DNA TGTGCCAGCAGCCCCAGTGCCGGAGGGATCCCCTACGAGCAGTACTTC.